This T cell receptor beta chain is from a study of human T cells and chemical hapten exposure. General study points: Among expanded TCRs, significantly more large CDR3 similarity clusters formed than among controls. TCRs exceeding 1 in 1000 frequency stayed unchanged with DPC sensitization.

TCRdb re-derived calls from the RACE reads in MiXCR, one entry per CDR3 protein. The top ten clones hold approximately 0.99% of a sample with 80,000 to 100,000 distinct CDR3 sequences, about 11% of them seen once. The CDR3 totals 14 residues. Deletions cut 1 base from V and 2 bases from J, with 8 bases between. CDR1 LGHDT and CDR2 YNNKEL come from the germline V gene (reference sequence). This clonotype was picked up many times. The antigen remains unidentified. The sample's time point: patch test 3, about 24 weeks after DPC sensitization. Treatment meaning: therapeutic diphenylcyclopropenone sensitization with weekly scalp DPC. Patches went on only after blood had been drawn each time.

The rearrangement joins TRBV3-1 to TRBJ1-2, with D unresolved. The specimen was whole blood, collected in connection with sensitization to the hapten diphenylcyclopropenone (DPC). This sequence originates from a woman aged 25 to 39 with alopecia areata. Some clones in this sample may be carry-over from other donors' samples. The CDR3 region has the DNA TGTGCCAGCAGCCAAGGTAGAGCCAACTATGGCTACACCTTC. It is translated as CASSQGRANYGYTF.